Below are 18 T cell receptor beta chains sequenced from a single sample in a study of T cell repertoires in cytomegalovirus infection. TCRdb redid the calling of the reads with MiXCR, one entry per CDR3 protein. This table holds hundreds of thousands of distinct CDR3 sequences, around 24% found once. The sequenced sample consisted of CD8+ T cells from PBMCs. These receptors were collected from a human donor in good health (CMV status not recorded). Some clones in this sample may be carry-over from other donors' samples.

The rearrangement joins TRBV27 to TRBJ1-1; unclear D gene. Germline V gene data show CDR1 as MNHEY and CDR2 as SMNVEV (reference sequence). There are 17 residues in the CDR3. With 2 bases removed from V and 7 bases from J, the gap between germline ends came to 23 bases. In DNA form, the CDR3 reads TGTGCCAGCAGTTTAACAACCCCTAAAGGAGATTACTTTGAAGCTTTCTTT. Amino acids: CASSLTTPKGDYFEAFF.

The chain uses TRBV29-1 and TRBJ2-5; TRBD1 or TRBD2 may be the D gene (5 bases each). The germline V gene has CDR1 SQVTM and CDR2 ANQGSEA. CDR3 length equals 12 residues. Trimming cost V 4 bases and J 3 bases, with 9 bases left between them. This CDR3 reads CSVAGTEETQYF. Here the CDR3 DNA reads TGCAGCGTTGCCGGGACCGAAGAGACCCAGTACTTC.

Concerning this clonotype itself: A clone one base away is much larger, so this may be a read error. This sequence joins TRBV24-1 and TRBJ1-2; tentatively, D is TRBD1 (5 bases). In germline, CDR1 is KGHDR, CDR2 SFDVKD. This CDR3 spans 14 amino acids. CDR3 in amino acids: CATSDSRDLYGNTF. CDR3 bases: TGTGCCACCAGTGATTCCAGGGACCTCTATGGCAACACCTTC.

This chain uses TRBV24-1 with TRBJ2-1; D may match TRBD1 or TRBD2 (7 bases each). The CDR3 covers 16 residues. V lost 1 base and J lost 2, with 11 bases in between. The germline V gene has CDR1 KGHDR and CDR2 SFDVKD. This CDR3 is CATSDLGRGPYNEQFF. The CDR3, as DNA: TGTGCCACCAGTGATTTAGGGAGGGGGCCCTACAATGAGCAGTTCTTC.

In this sample, this clonotype turned up many times. This chain connects TRBV7-9 to TRBJ2-7, with 7 bases matching TRBD1. Germline V gives CDR1 SEHNR, CDR2 FQNEAQ (reference sequence). Trimming took 0 bases from V and 6 from J; bases not matched to a gene: 8. There are 15 residues in the CDR3. In nucleotides, the CDR3 is TGTGCCAGCAGCTTAGCCCGATACGGGGACAGCGAGCAGTACGTC. This encodes CASSLARYGDSEQYV.

CDR3 protein: CASSEGAPRNLNTGELFF. The CDR3 coding sequence is TGTGCCAGCAGTGAGGGGGCACCACGAAATTTGAACACCGGGGAGCTGTTTTTT. The chain carries TRBV2 and TRBJ2-2, with D possibly matching TRBD1 (6 bases). This CDR3 contains 18 residues. The germline V gene has CDR1 SNHLY and CDR2 FYNNEI. The V end lost 3 bases, the J end lost 1 base, and 18 bases lay between the germline ends.

This sequence joins TRBV27 and TRBJ2-1; 8 bases map to TRBD2. Unmatched junction bases numbered 11, after V lost 7 bases and J lost 3 bases. CDR3 length: 16 amino acids. Germline V CDR1 and CDR2: MNHEY, SMNVEV (reference sequence). The CDR3, as DNA: TGTGCCAGCAACGTCCTCTTTAGCGGGGACTACAATGAGCAGTTCTTC. Translated: CASNVLFSGDYNEQFF.

The chain has TRBV27 and TRBJ1-4; no clear D. The CDR3 runs 15 residues. Between the trimmed V and J ends, which lost 6 bases and 7 bases, there was a span of 18 bases. The V gene's germline CDR1 is MNHEY and CDR2 SMNVEV (reference sequence). CDR3: CASSTAGIWGEKLFF. The CDR3 region has the DNA TGTGCCAGCAGCACCGCGGGCATATGGGGTGAAAAACTGTTTTTT.

This clonotype was seen a few times. The chain is built from TRBV28 and TRBJ2-3; TRBD1 aligns across 11 bases. CDR3 size: 15 residues. The V gene's germline CDR1 is MDHEN and CDR2 SYDVKM. V was pared by 7 bases and J by 4 bases, with 7 bases of the junction left unmatched. This CDR3 is CASKLGTGGSDTQYF. The DNA of the CDR3 is TGTGCCAGCAAACTAGGGACAGGGGGTTCAGATACGCAGTATTTT. Filled out from reference TRBV28 and TRBJ2-3, the complete variable domain reads DVKVTQSSRYLVKRTGEKVFLECVQDMDHENMFWYRQDPGLGLRLIYFSYDVKMKEKGDIPEGYSVSREKKERFSLILESASTNQTSMYLCASKLGTGGSDTQYFGPGTRLTVL.

The table lists this clonotype with many counts. V and J are TRBV7-9 and TRBJ2-1; D is perhaps TRBD1 or TRBD2 (5 bases each). Germline CDR1 is SEHNR and CDR2 is FQNEAQ (reference sequence). V gave up 5 bases and J gave up 4 bases, with 15 bases separating them. This CDR3 comprises 15 residues. CDR3 in DNA: TGTGCCAGCAGCCCCCGGGACGGAAATTACAATGAGCAGTTCTTC. Protein product: CASSPRDGNYNEQFF.

This clonotype was detected a few times. This chain links TRBV5-5 with TRBJ1-2; D might be TRBD1 (6 bases). The CDR3 contains 14 residues. V was cut by 5 bases and J by 3 bases, with 14 bases left in between. Germline V gives CDR1 SGHKS, CDR2 YYEKEE (reference sequence). The DNA of the CDR3 is TGTGCCAGCAGGACACAATCAGGGGACTATGGCTACACCTTC. As protein: CASRTQSGDYGYTF. The full variable domain, in which reference TRBV5-5 and TRBJ1-2 provide the parts outside the CDR3, is DAGVTQSPTHLIKTRGQQVTLRCSPISGHKSVSWYQQVLGQGPQFIFQYYEKEERGRGNFPDRFSARQFPNYSSELNVNALLLGDSALYLCASRTQSGDYGYTFGSGTRLTVV.

This clonotype has a handful of counts. The chain joins TRBV7-3 to TRBJ2-5; maybe TRBD2 (5 bases). V was clipped by 5 bases and J by 5 bases, with 12 bases between them. The CDR3 length is 13 residues. Germline V gene lookup returns CDR1 SGHTA and CDR2 FQGTGA. This chain's CDR3 is CASSPETGETQYF. The CDR3 DNA reads as TGTGCCAGCAGCCCCGAAACGGGGGAGACCCAGTACTTC.

The count of this clonotype is one. For the CDR3, the DNA is TGCAGCGTTCAGATTGAAAGTAGCAATCAGCCCCAGCATTTT. Its protein product is CSVQIESSNQPQHF. The gene calls are TRBV29-1 and TRBJ1-5; D gene uncertain. Deletions cut 5 bases from V and 0 bases from J, with 11 bases between. Germline-derived CDR1 and CDR2 are SQVTM and ANQGSEA. The CDR3 is made up of 14 amino acids.

This clonotype was seen a handful of times. The rearrangement uses TRBV7-9 and TRBJ1-1; the D is unclear. Trimming took 5 bases from V and 5 from J, leaving 12 bases between them. The CDR3 sequence is 13 residues long. Germline CDR1 and CDR2: SEHNR and FQNEAQ (reference sequence). CDR3 protein: CASSRVGETEAFF. CDR3 bases: TGTGCCAGCAGCCGGGTTGGGGAAACTGAAGCTTTCTTT. Full variable domain (missing parts from reference TRBV7-9 and TRBJ1-1): DTGVSQNPRHKITKRGQNVTFRCDPISEHNRLYWYRQTLGQGPEFLTYFQNEAQLEKSRLLSDRFSAERPKGSFSTLEIQRTEQGDSAMYLCASSRVGETEAFFGQGTRLTVV.

The chain recombines TRBV28 with TRBJ2-7, with 7 bases fitting TRBD1. The V and J ends lost 6 bases and 4 bases, in that order; junction bases with no gene match: 12. Germline V gene sequence: CDR1 MDHEN, CDR2 SYDVKM. The CDR3 totals 15 residues. CDR3 in amino acids: CASRPRLTQGYEQYV. CDR3 nucleotide sequence: TGTGCCAGCAGACCTCGCCTCACACAGGGGTACGAGCAGTACGTC.

This chain uses TRBV7-9 with TRBJ2-3, with TRBD2 as a possible D gene (5 bases). This CDR3 comprises 14 residues. CDR1 and CDR2 from the germline V gene are SEHNR and FQNEAQ (reference sequence). Trimming pared 8 bases from V and 1 base from J, leaving 13 bases between. CDR3 in DNA: TGTGCCAGCTCCCCCCCTAGCCGCACAGATACGCAGTATTTT. Its protein product is CASSPPSRTDTQYF.

This clonotype was seen ten or more times. The chain has TRBV7-2 and TRBJ2-5; 12 nucleotides match TRBD2. This CDR3 has 17 residues. Germline CDR1 and CDR2: SGHTA and FQGNSA. The junction had 9 bases not matched to a gene; V was cut back by 5 bases and J by 2 bases. CDR3 nucleotides: TGTGCCAGCAGCCCGACGACTAGCGGGGGAGATCAAGAGACCCAGTACTTC. Translation gives CASSPTTSGGDQETQYF.

Note on this clonotype: Given a much more abundant clone one base away, this may be a read error. The chain has TRBV28 and TRBJ2-6; 7 nucleotides agree with TRBD1. Germline loops: CDR1 MDHEN, CDR2 SYDVKM. This CDR3 is built from 15 residues. J was trimmed by 4 bases and V by 10 bases; bases with no gene match: 10. The CDR3 loop is CANSSDRSGANVLTF. The CDR3 DNA reads TGTGCCAACAGCTCGGACAGGTCAGGGGCCAACGTCCTGACTTTC.